This T cell receptor beta chain was captured in a study of post-analysis software for immune sequencing data. Findings of the study overall: The study found TRBV5-6, TRBV5-1 and TRBV20-1 among about five TRBV segments more frequent in patients than controls.

cDNA libraries for TCR beta contained unique molecular identifiers. From the PCR reads, TCRdb called clonotypes with MiXCR, one entry per CDR3 protein. This sample has fewer than 900,000 distinct CDR3 sequences, with around 42% found just once. Germline CDR1 and CDR2: MNHEY and SMNVEV (reference sequence). The CDR3 sequence is 19 residues long. J lost 6 bases, V lost 6 bases, and 18 bases had no gene match. Of note for this clonotype: The antigen remains undetermined.

The sample was blood. The receptor was derived from a girl aged 5 to 17 with multiple sclerosis. This chain joins TRBV27 and TRBJ2-3; TRBD2 matches 13 bases. CDR3 region: CASRRTAQLAGGPWDTQYF. In nucleotides, the CDR3 is TGTGCCAGCAGACGAACAGCTCAACTAGCGGGAGGGCCGTGGGATACGCAGTATTTT.